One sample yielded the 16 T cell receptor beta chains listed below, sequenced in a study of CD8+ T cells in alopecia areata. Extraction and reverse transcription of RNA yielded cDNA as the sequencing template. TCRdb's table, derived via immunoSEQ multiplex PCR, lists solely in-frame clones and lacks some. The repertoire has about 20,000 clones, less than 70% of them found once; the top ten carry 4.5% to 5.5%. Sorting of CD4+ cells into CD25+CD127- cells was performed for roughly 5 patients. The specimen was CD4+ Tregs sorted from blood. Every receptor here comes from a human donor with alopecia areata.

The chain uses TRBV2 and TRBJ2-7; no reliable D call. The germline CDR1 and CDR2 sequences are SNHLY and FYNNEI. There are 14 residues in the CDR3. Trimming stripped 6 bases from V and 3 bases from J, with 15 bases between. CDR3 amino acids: CASRRRSENYEQYF. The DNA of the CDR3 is TGTGCCAGCAGAAGGCGGAGCGAGAACTACGAGCAGTACTTC.

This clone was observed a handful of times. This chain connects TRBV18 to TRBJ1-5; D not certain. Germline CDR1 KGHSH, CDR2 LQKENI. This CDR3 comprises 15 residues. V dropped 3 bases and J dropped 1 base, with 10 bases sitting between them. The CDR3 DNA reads TGTGCCAGCTCACCGGAAAAGGGCAGCAATCAGCCCCAGCATTTT. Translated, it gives CASSPEKGSNQPQHF. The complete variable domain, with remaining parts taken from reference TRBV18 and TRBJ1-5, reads NAGVMQNPRHLVRRRGQEARLRCSPMKGHSHVYWYRQLPEEGLKFMVYLQKENIIDESGMPKERFSAEFPKEGPSILRIQQVVRGDSAAYFCASSPEKGSNQPQHFGDGTRLSIL.

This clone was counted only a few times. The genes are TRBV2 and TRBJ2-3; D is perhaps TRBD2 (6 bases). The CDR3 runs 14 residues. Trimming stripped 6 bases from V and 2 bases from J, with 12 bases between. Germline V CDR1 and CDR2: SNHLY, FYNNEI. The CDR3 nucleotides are TGTGCCAGCAGGCCCGGGAGTAACACAGATACGCAGTATTTT. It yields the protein CASRPGSNTDTQYF.

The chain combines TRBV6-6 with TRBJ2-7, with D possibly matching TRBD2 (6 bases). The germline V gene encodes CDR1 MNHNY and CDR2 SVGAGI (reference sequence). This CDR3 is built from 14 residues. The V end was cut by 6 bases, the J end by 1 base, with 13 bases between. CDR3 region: CASRMGLRSYEQYF. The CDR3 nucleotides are TGTGCCAGCAGGATGGGACTGAGATCCTACGAGCAGTACTTC.

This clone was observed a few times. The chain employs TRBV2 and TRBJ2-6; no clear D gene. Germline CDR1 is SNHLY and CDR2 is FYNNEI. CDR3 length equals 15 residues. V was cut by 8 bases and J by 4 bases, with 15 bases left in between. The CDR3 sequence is CASLKESSGANVLTF. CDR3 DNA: TGTGCCAGCCTTAAGGAGAGTTCCGGGGCCAACGTCCTGACTTTC.

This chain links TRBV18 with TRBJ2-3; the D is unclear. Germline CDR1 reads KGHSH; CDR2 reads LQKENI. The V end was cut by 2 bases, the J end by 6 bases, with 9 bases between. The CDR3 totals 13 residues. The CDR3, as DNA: TGTGCCAGCTCACCAGGGGAATACGATACGCAGTATTTT. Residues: CASSPGEYDTQYF.

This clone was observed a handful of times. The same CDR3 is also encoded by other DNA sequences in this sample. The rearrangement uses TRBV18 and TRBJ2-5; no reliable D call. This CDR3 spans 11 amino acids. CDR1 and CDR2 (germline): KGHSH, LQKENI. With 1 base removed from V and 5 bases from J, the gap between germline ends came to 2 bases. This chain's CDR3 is CASSPRETQYF. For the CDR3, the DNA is TGTGCCAGCTCACCACGGGAGACCCAGTACTTC.

CDR3 nucleotide sequence: TGTGCTAGTGGTTTGGCCGCCACAGGGAAGGAGAACTATGGCTACACCTTC. This sequence encodes CASGLAATGKENYGYTF. J is TRBJ1-2 and V is TRBV12-5; D might be TRBD1 (6 bases). V was clipped by 1 base and J by 2 bases, with 17 bases between them. The V gene's germline CDR1 is LGHNT and CDR2 FRNRAP. The CDR3 spans 17 residues.

The CDR3 region is CASSSSGGAGEQFF. The CDR3 nucleotides are TGTGCCAGCTCATCGAGCGGGGGGGCCGGTGAGCAGTTCTTC. This chain joins TRBV18 and TRBJ2-1; TRBD2 matches 10 bases. Germline V gene data show CDR1 as KGHSH and CDR2 as LQKENI. There are 14 residues in the CDR3. J lost 9 bases, V lost 5 bases, and 7 bases had no gene match.

The CDR3 DNA reads TGTGCCAGCTCACCTTTCCCCGGAGGCGGGAGCACTGAAGCTTTCTTT. Translating it yields CASSPFPGGGSTEAFF. The chain uses TRBV18 and TRBJ1-1; D unclear. Germline V CDR1 and CDR2: KGHSH, LQKENI. The CDR3 contains 16 residues. Deletions cut 3 bases from V and 4 bases from J, with 18 bases between.

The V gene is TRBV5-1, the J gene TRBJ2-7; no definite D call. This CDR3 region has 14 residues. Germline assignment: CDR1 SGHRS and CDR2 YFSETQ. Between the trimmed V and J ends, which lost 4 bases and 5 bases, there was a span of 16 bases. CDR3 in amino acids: CASSPGSVSHEQYF. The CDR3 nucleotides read TGCGCCAGCAGCCCCGGAAGCGTCTCTCACGAGCAGTACTTC.

In DNA, the CDR3 is TGCGCCAGCAGTGTTTGGACACTCTCCTTCACAGATACGCAGTATTTT. Translated, it gives CASSVWTLSFTDTQYF. This rearrangement joins TRBV10-2 to TRBJ2-3, with D perhaps TRBD1 (5 bases). V lost 4 bases to trimming and J lost 2 bases, with 16 bases between them. The CDR3 covers 16 residues. Germline-derived CDR1 and CDR2 are WSHSY and SAAADI.

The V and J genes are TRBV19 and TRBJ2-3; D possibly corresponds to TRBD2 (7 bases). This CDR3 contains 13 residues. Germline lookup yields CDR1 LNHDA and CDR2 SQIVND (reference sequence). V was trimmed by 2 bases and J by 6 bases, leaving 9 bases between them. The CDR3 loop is CASSIRGADTQYF. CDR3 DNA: TGTGCCAGTAGTATACGGGGGGCGGATACGCAGTATTTT.

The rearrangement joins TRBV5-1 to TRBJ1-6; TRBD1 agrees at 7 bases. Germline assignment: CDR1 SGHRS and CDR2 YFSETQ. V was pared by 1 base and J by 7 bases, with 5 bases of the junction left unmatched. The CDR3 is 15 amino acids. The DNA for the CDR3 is TGCGCCAGCAGCTTGATGACAGGGTCCAATTCACCCCTCCACTTT. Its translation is CASSLMTGSNSPLHF.

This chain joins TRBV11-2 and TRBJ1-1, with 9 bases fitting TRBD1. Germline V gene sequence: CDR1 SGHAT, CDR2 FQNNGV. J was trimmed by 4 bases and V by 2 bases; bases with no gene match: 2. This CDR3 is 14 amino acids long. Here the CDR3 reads CASSLTGGRTEAFF. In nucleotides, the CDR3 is TGTGCCAGCAGCTTAACAGGGGGCCGCACTGAAGCTTTCTTT.

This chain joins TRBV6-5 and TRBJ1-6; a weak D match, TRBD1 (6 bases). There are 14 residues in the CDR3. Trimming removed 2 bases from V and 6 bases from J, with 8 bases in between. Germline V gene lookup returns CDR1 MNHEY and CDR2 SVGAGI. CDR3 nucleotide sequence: TGTGCCAGCAGTTACCGGGGGCTTAATTCACCCCTCCACTTT. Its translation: CASSYRGLNSPLHF.